The present T cell receptor beta chain was sequenced within a study of blood T cells in healthy people across ages. The study, taken as a whole, reports: Because sorting was not performed, PBMCs prevented conclusive naive versus antigen-experienced comparison.

A note on this clonotype: As yet, its antigen is unknown.

The use of a sample-barcoded 5' primer and a J-beta primer mix characterized a second PCR of about 7 to 12 cycles. MiXCR was run by TCRdb on the 5' RACE reads, yielding one entry per CDR3 protein. The sample lists over 1,200,000 distinct CDR3 sequences; around 55% were seen once. Germline V lookup: CDR1 SQVTM, CDR2 ANQGSEA. V lost 0 bases to trimming and J lost 3 bases, with 15 bases between them. The CDR3 runs 16 residues. The sequencing sample was made of blood. This receptor was obtained from a man between 18 and 29 years old in good health. The chain carries TRBV29-1 and TRBJ2-1; D may be TRBD2 (5 bases). The CDR3 DNA is TGCAGCGTTGAAGAAGGGTCGAGGGCGGGCTACAATGAGCAGTTCTTC. It encodes CSVEEGSRAGYNEQFF.